Presented here are 11 T cell receptor beta chains from one specimen sequenced in a study of blood T cell repertoires in COVID-19 (dated by TCRdb to 2019 to 2021). To prepare the library, the immunoSEQ multiplex PCR assay was applied. What TCRdb holds here is the immuneACCESS table cut down to in-frame rearrangements. Part of the clones is not present; checked against another copy, under half of the missing clones reflect an unresolved V gene, and the others are unexplained. This sample comprises tens of thousands of clones, approximately 90% of them detected only once. The ten most abundant clones make up 1.5% to 2% of the sample. The specimen was peripheral blood. The receptor source for this set is a man aged 60 to 69 with acute or convalescent COVID-19.

V and J are TRBV6-1 and TRBJ2-5; 9 nucleotides line up with TRBD2. V lost 3 bases, J lost 4 bases, and 9 bases stayed unmatched. The CDR3 has 16 residues. The V gene's germline CDR1 is MNHNS and CDR2 SASEGT. This chain's CDR3 is CASSDSAGGRGETQYF. CDR3 coding DNA: TGTGCCAGCAGTGATTCCGCGGGGGGGCGAGGAGAGACCCAGTACTTC.

The chain uses TRBV18 and TRBJ1-3; no clear D gene. Germline V lookup: CDR1 KGHSH, CDR2 LQKENI. The CDR3 is 15 amino acids. V was trimmed by 2 bases and J by 0 bases, leaving 8 bases between them. Here the CDR3 reads CASSPIPSSGNTIYF. For the CDR3, the DNA is TGTGCCAGCTCACCAATCCCGAGCTCTGGAAACACCATATATTTT.

This clone is a singleton in its sample. The chain combines TRBV7-9 with TRBJ2-3, with TRBD2 matching 8 bases. The CDR3 is 15 amino acids. Losses at the gene ends were 2 bases for V and 0 bases for J; bases not matched to a gene: 1. The germline gives CDR1 SEHNR, CDR2 FQNEAQ (reference sequence). The CDR3 here is CASSLSGGSTDTQYF. The CDR3 region has the DNA TGTGCCAGCAGCTTAAGCGGGGGAAGCACAGATACGCAGTATTTT.

This sequence joins TRBV6-5 and TRBJ1-1; D is unresolved. The CDR3 extends over 15 amino acids. CDR1 is MNHEY, CDR2 SVGAGI, per germline. The V gene lost 0 bases and the J gene lost 0 bases, with 8 bases spanning the gap. The CDR3 region is CASSYSGLMNTEAFF. The CDR3, as DNA: TGTGCCAGCAGTTACTCCGGACTCATGAACACTGAAGCTTTCTTT.

The chain employs TRBV19 and TRBJ1-1; possibly TRBD1 for D (6 bases). Trimming left V 6 bases short and J 8 bases short, with 16 bases between. The germline V gene encodes CDR1 LNHDA and CDR2 SQIVND (reference sequence). CDR3 length: 13 residues. CDR3 DNA: TGTGCCAGTAGGCCTTCCCTGGGGACAGAAGCTTTCTTT. It is translated as CASRPSLGTEAFF.

The chain joins TRBV6-6 to TRBJ1-3, with D possibly matching TRBD1 (5 bases). V dropped 4 bases and J dropped 2 bases, with 12 bases sitting between them. The V gene's germline CDR1 is MNHNY and CDR2 SVGAGI (reference sequence). CDR3 length: 15 residues. The CDR3 region has the DNA TGTGCCAGCAGTTCTGCGGGGGTAGCTGGAAACACCATATATTTT. Translated: CASSSAGVAGNTIYF.

The gene calls are TRBV7-9 and TRBJ2-7; 8 nucleotides match TRBD1. The CDR3 totals 14 residues. The V segment lost 6 bases and the J segment 1 base; nucleotides outside the gene matches: 5. The germline CDR1 and CDR2 sequences are SEHNR and FQNEAQ (reference sequence). The CDR3 loop reads CASSQGAPSYEQYF. Written as DNA, the CDR3 is TGTGCCAGCAGTCAGGGGGCCCCTTCCTACGAGCAGTACTTC.

The V gene is TRBV7-8, the J gene TRBJ1-3, with D perhaps TRBD1 (5 bases). CDR1 is SGHVS and CDR2 is FQNEAQ in the germline V gene. The V end lost 5 bases, the J end lost 0 bases, and 14 bases lay between the germline ends. The CDR3 runs 16 residues. The CDR3 coding sequence is TGTGCCAGCAGCGCAAGTCCAGGGCGCTCTGGAAACACCATATATTTT. Residues: CASSASPGRSGNTIYF.

The genes are TRBV5-1 and TRBJ2-7; D is unclear. This CDR3 region has 14 residues. Trimming stripped 4 bases from V and 0 bases from J, with 11 bases between. Germline CDR1 is SGHRS and CDR2 is YFSETQ. The CDR3 spells CASSVTYSSYEQYF. The CDR3 coding sequence is TGCGCCAGCAGCGTGACATACAGCTCCTACGAGCAGTACTTC.

The chain uses TRBV2 and TRBJ2-7, with 7 bases aligning to TRBD1. In germline, CDR1 is SNHLY, CDR2 FYNNEI. The CDR3 length is 14 residues. With 7 bases clipped from V and 6 bases from J, the junction kept 12 bases outside the gene matches. The CDR3 reads CASKTQPGQSEQYF. The CDR3 DNA reads as TGTGCCAGCAAGACACAGCCGGGACAGAGCGAGCAGTACTTC. Combining the CDR3 with reference TRBV2 and TRBJ2-7 gives the whole variable domain EPEVTQTPSHQVTQMGQEVILRCVPISNHLYFYWYRQILGQKVEFLVSFYNNEISEKSEIFDDQFSVERPDGSNFTLKIRSTKLEDSAMYFCASKTQPGQSEQYFGPGTRLTVT.

The genes are TRBV5-1 and TRBJ1-1; no firm D call. The ends were cut back, 4 bases at V and 1 base at J, with 20 bases in the middle. The CDR3 sequence is 17 residues long. The germline V gene has CDR1 SGHRS and CDR2 YFSETQ. The CDR3 bases are TGCGCCAGCAGCCCGTCTGGGCGGGATAGCTGGAACACTGAAGCTTTCTTT. This translates into CASSPSGRDSWNTEAFF.